This T cell receptor beta chain was identified in a study of T cells in localized non-small cell lung cancer. General study findings and limits: The highest T cell clonality was in uninvolved adjacent lung, above tumor. Sequencing, confined to only one tumor region, leaves heterogeneity possible. The appearance of a median approximately 60 of the top 100 tumor clones was seen in adjacent lung. Overall survival was longer when the density of T cells in the blood was higher.

Trimming took 2 bases from V and 2 from J, leaving 9 bases between them. Germline CDR1 reads SGHAT; CDR2 reads FQNNGV. The CDR3 is made up of 14 amino acids. Generated by immunoSEQ multiplex PCR, the TCRdb table keeps only in-frame clones and is missing some. The sample holds approximately 7,000 clones, around 92% seen once. Comment on this clone: No antigen is known for it.

This TCR derives from a male donor at least 60 years old with stage II lung adenocarcinoma. Material: peripheral blood mononuclear cells, obtained before any cancer treatment. The rearrangement joins TRBV11-2 to TRBJ1-2; unclear D gene. The CDR3 region has the DNA TGTGCCAGCAGCTTATCTAGGACGAACTATGGCTACACCTTC. This translates into CASSLSRTNYGYTF.